A selection of T cell receptor beta chains follows, all from one sample in a study of CD8+ T cells in alopecia areata. The method was immunoSEQ multiplex PCR; TCRdb's version includes in-frame clones alone and lacks a portion of them. The sample lists 150,000 to 200,000 clones, approximately 65% occurring once. The sample in question was CD4+ T cells sorted from blood, obtained at week 4, from a patient treated with tofacitinib. Receptors originate from a human donor with alopecia areata. Both conserved end residues are part of each CDR3. The D gene is left open where the match is weak. Rows give clone size only sometimes, using once, few, many, or a class for an expanded clone.

CDR3: CASSPGAQGGADTQYF
DNA: TGTGCCAGCAGCCCGGGGGCACAGGGAGGCGCAGATACGCAGTATTTT
J: TRBJ2-3
size: once
D: -
V: TRBV7-3

CDR3: CAGGAWEKLFF
DNA: TGTGCCGGAGGGGCTTGGGAAAAACTGTTTTTT
J: TRBJ1-4
size: -
D: -
V: TRBV30

CDR3: CASSLPGGRETQYF
DNA: TGTGCCAGCAGTCTACCCGGCGGGCGAGAGACCCAGTACTTC
J: TRBJ2-5
size: few
D: -
V: TRBV6-5

CDR3: CASSYSAPDYEQYF
DNA: TGTGCCAGCAGCTACTCAGCGCCCGACTACGAGCAGTACTTC
J: TRBJ2-7
size: -
D: -
V: TRBV7-2

CDR3: CASSLGGRRMNTEAFF
DNA: TGCGCCAGCAGCTTGGGTGGACGTCGCATGAACACTGAAGCTTTCTTT
J: TRBJ1-1
size: once
D: -
V: TRBV5-1

CDR3: CASSMRRGQGSDEQFF
DNA: TGTGCCAGTAGTATGAGACGGGGACAGGGAAGCGATGAGCAGTTCTTC
J: TRBJ2-1
size: few
D: TRBD1
V: TRBV19

CDR3: CASSMQGSATNEKLFF
DNA: TGCGCCAGCAGCATGCAAGGGAGTGCAACTAATGAAAAACTGTTTTTT
J: TRBJ1-4
size: -
D: -
V: TRBV5-1

CDR3: CSVVQGRSGEQYF
DNA: TGCAGCGTTGTACAGGGAAGGTCTGGCGAGCAGTACTTC
J: TRBJ2-7
size: -
D: -
V: TRBV29-1

CDR3: CSAWTGNTGELFF
DNA: TGCAGCGCCTGGACCGGGAACACCGGGGAGCTGTTTTTT
J: TRBJ2-2
size: few
D: -
V: TRBV29-1

CDR3: CASSQVDSPVTGELFF
DNA: TGCGCCAGCAGCCAAGTCGACAGTCCGGTCACCGGGGAGCTGTTTTTT
J: TRBJ2-2
size: -
D: -
V: TRBV4-3

CDR3: CASSLGRAGVGSETQYF
DNA: TGTGCCAGCAGCTTAGGTCGAGCGGGGGTCGGATCAGAGACCCAGTACTTC
J: TRBJ2-5
size: few
D: TRBD2
V: TRBV7-2

CDR3: CASSIRGSGGQNTGELFF
DNA: TGTGCCAGTAGTATAAGAGGTAGCGGGGGCCAGAACACCGGGGAGCTGTTTTTT
J: TRBJ2-2
size: few
D: TRBD2
V: TRBV19

CDR3: CASSLDPGVLPQHF
DNA: TGCGCCAGCAGCCTGGACCCAGGTGTACTGCCCCAGCATTTT
J: TRBJ1-5
size: -
D: -
V: TRBV4-1

CDR3: CASSQESGGAPYNEQFF
DNA: TGTGCCAGCAGCCAAGAGAGCGGGGGGGCCCCCTACAATGAGCAGTTCTTC
J: TRBJ2-1
size: few
D: TRBD2
V: TRBV5-5

CDR3: CAWSPAEGQPQHF
DNA: TGTGCCTGGAGTCCCGCGGAAGGTCAGCCCCAGCATTTT
J: TRBJ1-5
size: -
D: -
V: TRBV30

CDR3: CASSTTGGYRSYEQYF
DNA: TGTGCCAGTAGTACGACAGGGGGCTATCGATCCTACGAGCAGTACTTC
J: TRBJ2-7
size: -
D: TRBD1
V: TRBV19

CDR3: CSVEVGPYEQYF
DNA: TGCAGCGTTGAAGTGGGTCCCTACGAGCAGTACTTC
J: TRBJ2-7
size: -
D: -
V: TRBV29-1

CDR3: CAWTLPSSYNSPLHF
DNA: TGTGCCTGGACACTGCCGAGCTCCTATAATTCACCCCTCCACTTT
J: TRBJ1-6
size: -
D: -
V: TRBV30